This T cell receptor (beta chain) comes out of a study of monozygotic twins with cystic fibrosis. Using immunoSEQ multiplex PCR, the repertoire was profiled, and TCRdb retains in-frame clones only, with some absent. The data show about 11,000 clones, roughly 96% seen once. The CDR3 has 13 amino acids. V dropped 6 bases and J dropped 5 bases, with 14 bases sitting between them. Germline CDR1 reads SGHKS; CDR2 reads YYEKEE (reference sequence). The clonotype originates from a boy aged 10-17 years with cystic fibrosis. The chain joins TRBV5-5 to TRBJ1-2; D possibly corresponds to TRBD1 (5 bases). Sequencing input: blood. DNA of the CDR3: TGTGCCAGCACCCCGACGGGGGGGTATGGCTACACCTTC. Protein sequence: CASTPTGGYGYTF.